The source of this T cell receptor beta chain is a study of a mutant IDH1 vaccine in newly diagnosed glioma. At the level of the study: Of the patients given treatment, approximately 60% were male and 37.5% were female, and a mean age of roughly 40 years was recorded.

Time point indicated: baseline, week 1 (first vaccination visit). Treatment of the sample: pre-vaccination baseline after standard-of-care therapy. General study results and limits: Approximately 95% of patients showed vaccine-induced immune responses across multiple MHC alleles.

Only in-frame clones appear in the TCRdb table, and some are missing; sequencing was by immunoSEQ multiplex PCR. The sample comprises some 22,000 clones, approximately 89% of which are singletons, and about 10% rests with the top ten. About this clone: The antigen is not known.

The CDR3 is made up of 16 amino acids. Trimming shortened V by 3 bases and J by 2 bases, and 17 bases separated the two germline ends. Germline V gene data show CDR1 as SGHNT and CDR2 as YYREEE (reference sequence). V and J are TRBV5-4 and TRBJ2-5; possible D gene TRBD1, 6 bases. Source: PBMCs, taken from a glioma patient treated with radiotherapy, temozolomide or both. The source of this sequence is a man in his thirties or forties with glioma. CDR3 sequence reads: CASSSSGTRSQETQYF. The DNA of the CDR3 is TGTGCCAGCAGCTCATCCGGGACACGCTCACAAGAGACCCAGTACTTC.